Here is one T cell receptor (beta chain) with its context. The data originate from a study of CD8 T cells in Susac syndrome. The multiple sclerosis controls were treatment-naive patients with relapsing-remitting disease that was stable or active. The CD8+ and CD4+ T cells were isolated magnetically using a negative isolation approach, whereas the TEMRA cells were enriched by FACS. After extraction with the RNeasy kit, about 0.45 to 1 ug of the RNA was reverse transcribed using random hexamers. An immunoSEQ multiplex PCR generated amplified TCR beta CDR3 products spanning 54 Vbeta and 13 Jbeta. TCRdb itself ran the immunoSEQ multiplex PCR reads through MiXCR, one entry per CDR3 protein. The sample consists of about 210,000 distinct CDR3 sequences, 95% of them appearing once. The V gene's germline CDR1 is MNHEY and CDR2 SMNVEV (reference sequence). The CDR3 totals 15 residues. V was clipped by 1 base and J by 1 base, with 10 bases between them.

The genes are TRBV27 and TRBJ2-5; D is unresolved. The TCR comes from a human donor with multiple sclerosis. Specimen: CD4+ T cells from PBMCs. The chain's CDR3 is CASSLFEATQETQYF. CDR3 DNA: TGTGCCAGCAGTTTATTCGAAGCGACCCAAGAGACCCAGTACTTC.